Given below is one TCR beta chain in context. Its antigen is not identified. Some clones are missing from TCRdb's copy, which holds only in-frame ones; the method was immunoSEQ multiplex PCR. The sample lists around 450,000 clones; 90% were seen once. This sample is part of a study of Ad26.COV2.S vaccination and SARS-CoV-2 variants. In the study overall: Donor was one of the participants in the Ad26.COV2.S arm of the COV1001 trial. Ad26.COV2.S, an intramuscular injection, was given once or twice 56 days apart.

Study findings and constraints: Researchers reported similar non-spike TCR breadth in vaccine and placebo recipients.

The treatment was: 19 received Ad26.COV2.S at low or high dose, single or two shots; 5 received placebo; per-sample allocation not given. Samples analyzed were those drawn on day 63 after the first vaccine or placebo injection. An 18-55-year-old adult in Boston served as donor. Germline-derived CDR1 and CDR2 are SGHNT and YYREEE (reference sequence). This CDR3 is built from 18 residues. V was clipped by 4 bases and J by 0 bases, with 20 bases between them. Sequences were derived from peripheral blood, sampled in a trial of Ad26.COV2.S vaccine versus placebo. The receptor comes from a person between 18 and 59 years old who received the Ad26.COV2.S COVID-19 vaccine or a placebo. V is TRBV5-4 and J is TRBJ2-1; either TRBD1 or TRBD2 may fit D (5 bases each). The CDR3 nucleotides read TGTGCCAGCAGCCCCAATGGGGGTGACATAAGCTCCTACAATGAGCAGTTCTTC. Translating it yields CASSPNGGDISSYNEQFF. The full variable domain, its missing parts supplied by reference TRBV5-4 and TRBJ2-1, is ETGVTQSPTHLIKTRGQQVTLRCSSQSGHNTVSWYQQALGQGPQFIFQYYREEENGRGNFPPRFSGLQFPNYSSELNVNALELDDSALYLCASSPNGGDISSYNEQFFGPGTRLTVL.